The 12 T cell receptor beta chains listed next were all sequenced from one sample in a study of preoperative IRX-2 immunotherapy in early breast cancer. This sample's treatment: preoperative locoregional IRX-2 cytokine immunotherapy. Data came from immunoSEQ multiplex PCR; TCRdb stores just in-frame clones and leaves some out. Found here are tens of thousands of clones, 90% of them singletons; the top ten hold approximately 9%. The sample was taken from a patient treated with IRX-2 immunotherapy. These receptors were obtained from a human donor with breast cancer.

This clone was seen only a few times. The chain carries TRBV28 and TRBJ1-5, with 8 bases fitting TRBD1. The germline gives CDR1 MDHEN, CDR2 SYDVKM. The length of the CDR3 is 17 residues. The J segment lost 0 bases and the V segment lost 6 bases, leaving 10 bases of the junction unmatched. The CDR3 DNA follows: TGTGCCAGCAGAAACCGGGACAGGAGTTATAGCAATCAGCCCCAGCATTTT. Protein product: CASRNRDRSYSNQPQHF.

CDR3 DNA sequence: TGTGCCACCAGCAGAGCTTGGGTGCAGCCCCAGCATTTT. Protein: CATSRAWVQPQHF. The V and J genes are TRBV15 and TRBJ1-5; D is unclear. The CDR3 extends over 13 amino acids. Deletions cut 1 base from V and 7 bases from J, with 8 bases between. Germline V lookup: CDR1 LNHNV, CDR2 YYDKDF (reference sequence).

This chain links TRBV27 with TRBJ2-1, with 11 nucleotides matching TRBD2. Germline V gene sequence: CDR1 MNHEY, CDR2 SMNVEV (reference sequence). The junction had 3 bases not matched to a gene; V was cut back by 6 bases and J by 5 bases. The CDR3 length is 14 residues. The CDR3, as DNA: TGTGCCAGCAGACTAGCGGGAGAAGACAATGAGCAGTTCTTC. Its translation: CASRLAGEDNEQFF.

J is TRBJ1-4 and V is TRBV30; TRBD1 agrees at 7 bases. Germline V gene lookup returns CDR1 GTSNPN and CDR2 SVGIG (reference sequence). The junction had 9 bases not matched to a gene; V was cut back by 4 bases and J by 4 bases. The CDR3 consists of 15 residues. The CDR3 sequence: CAWNGLQGVNEKLFF. The CDR3, as DNA: TGTGCCTGGAATGGGTTGCAGGGGGTTAATGAAAAACTGTTTTTT.

The chain couples TRBV10-1 to TRBJ2-5; D is unresolved. The germline V and J ends were trimmed by 3 bases and 5 bases, with 13 bases remaining between them. The CDR3 is 14 residues long. Looked up from germline, CDR1 is WNHNN and CDR2 is SYGVQD (reference sequence). The CDR3 loop is CASSDGGIRETQYF. The CDR3 DNA reads TGCGCCAGCAGTGATGGTGGAATTCGTGAGACCCAGTACTTC.

CDR3 amino acids: CASSLATSGVIDTQYF. Here the CDR3 DNA reads TGTGCCAGCAGCTTAGCCACTAGCGGGGTTATAGATACGCAGTATTTT. V and J are TRBV11-2 and TRBJ2-3; 10 bases align to TRBD2. This CDR3 has 16 residues. Germline V gene lookup returns CDR1 SGHAT and CDR2 FQNNGV. The trim removed 1 base at V and 5 bases at J, leaving 6 bases unmatched. The full variable domain, its missing parts supplied by reference TRBV11-2 and TRBJ2-3, is EAGVAQSPRYKIIEKRQSVAFWCNPISGHATLYWYQQILGQGPKLLIQFQNNGVVDDSQLPKDRFSAERLKGVDSTLKIQPAKLEDSAVYLCASSLATSGVIDTQYFGPGTRLTVL.

V is TRBV10-1 and J is TRBJ2-5, with D possibly being TRBD2 (7 bases). This CDR3 comprises 15 residues. The ends were cut back, 3 bases at V and 3 bases at J, with 14 bases in the middle. The germline V gene encodes CDR1 WNHNN and CDR2 SYGVQD (reference sequence). The CDR3 region has the DNA TGCGCCAGCAGTGACCTTCGGGGGGCCGAAGAGACCCAGTACTTC. Protein sequence: CASSDLRGAEETQYF.

Comments on this clone: The same CDR3 also results from other DNA sequences found in this sample. The gene calls are TRBV11-2 and TRBJ2-1; 12 positions agree with TRBD2. Germline CDR1 SGHAT, CDR2 FQNNGV. After removal of 5 bases from V and 7 bases from J, the junction contained 6 bases not matched to a gene. The CDR3 runs to 15 residues. CDR3 sequence: CASSQLAGGQNEQFF. Written as DNA, the CDR3 is TGTGCCAGCAGCCAGCTAGCGGGGGGGCAAAATGAGCAGTTCTTC. Full variable domain (missing parts from reference TRBV11-2 and TRBJ2-1): EAGVAQSPRYKIIEKRQSVAFWCNPISGHATLYWYQQILGQGPKLLIQFQNNGVVDDSQLPKDRFSAERLKGVDSTLKIQPAKLEDSAVYLCASSQLAGGQNEQFFGPGTRLTVL.

The V gene is TRBV29-1, the J gene TRBJ1-2, with D perhaps matching TRBD1 (5 bases). V lost 6 bases and J 8 bases, leaving 13 bases between the germline ends. Germline V gene lookup returns CDR1 SQVTM and CDR2 ANQGSEA. The CDR3 contains 11 residues. The CDR3 reads CSVSREGGYTF. The DNA of the CDR3 is TGCAGCGTATCCAGGGAGGGCGGCTACACCTTC.

The V gene is TRBV7-8, the J gene TRBJ1-5; D not certain. This CDR3 spans 15 amino acids. Per the germline V gene, CDR1 is SGHVS and CDR2 is FQNEAQ. V was pared by 5 bases and J by 1 base, with 12 bases between. CDR3 bases: TGTGCCAGCAGCATAGGTGGAGGGAGCAATCAGCCCCAGCATTTT. Translation gives CASSIGGGSNQPQHF.

This clone was seen once. The V call is TRBV5-1, the J call TRBJ2-7; D may be TRBD2 (5 bases). V gave up 0 bases and J gave up 3 bases, with 13 bases separating them. Germline CDR1 and CDR2: SGHRS and YFSETQ. There are 15 residues in the CDR3. CDR3 nucleotides: TGCGCCAGCAGCTTGGGGGTAGCGAATGTCTACGAGCAGTACTTC. Amino acid sequence: CASSLGVANVYEQYF.

The genes are TRBV2 and TRBJ2-7; 8 bases agree with TRBD2. Losses at the gene ends were 3 bases for V and 3 bases for J; bases not matched to a gene: 4. The CDR3 consists of 14 residues. Looked up from germline, CDR1 is SNHLY and CDR2 is FYNNEI. CDR3 sequence reads: CASSDGTRRYEQYF. CDR3 DNA: TGTGCCAGCAGTGACGGGACTAGACGCTACGAGCAGTACTTC.